This entry lists 23 T cell receptor beta chains sequenced from one sample in a study of post-analysis software for immune sequencing data. Study-wide results and caveats: Patients carried several TRBV segments more frequently than controls did, and TRBV5-6, TRBV5-1 and TRBV20-1 were among them.

Incorporated into the TCR beta cDNA libraries were unique molecular identifiers, which served to reduce PCR and sequencing biases. TCRdb re-analysed the PCR reads in MiXCR, keeping a single row per CDR3 protein. This table holds about 200,000 distinct CDR3 sequences, 25% to 30% found once. No antigens are known for them. Material: blood. These receptors originate from a girl aged 2-17 years with multiple sclerosis.

Worth noting for this clonotype: Likely a read error: the CDR3 ends without its conserved phenylalanine or tryptophan. The chain is built from TRBV20-1 and TRBJ1-6, with 7 bases that match TRBD1. The CDR3 consists of 15 residues. Trimming removed 2 bases from V and 6 bases from J; junction bases left unmatched: 7. Germline V CDR1 and CDR2: DFQATT, SNEGSKA (reference sequence). The CDR3 region has the DNA TGCAGTGCTAGACCTCCGGGACAGCTTAATTCACCCCTCCACGTT. Amino acid sequence: CSARPPGQLNSPLHV.

As concerns this clonotype: This may come from a read error, since a much larger clone is one base off. This rearrangement joins TRBV5-1 to TRBJ2-5, with 7 bases matching TRBD1. The end of the DNA aligns better with TRBJ2-7, so the J call may be wrong. Germline V gives CDR1 SGHRS, CDR2 YFSETQ. The CDR3 totals 15 residues. The CDR3: CASSSDRTRTDEQYF. The CDR3 region has the DNA TGCGCCAGCAGCTCGGACAGGACGAGGACTGACGAGCAGTACTTC.

This clonotype was detected many times. The chain couples TRBV28 to TRBJ1-1, with a weak D call TRBD1 (5 bases). This CDR3 spans 15 amino acids. The germline V gene has CDR1 MDHEN and CDR2 SYDVKM. V lost 6 bases and J lost 1, with 15 bases in between. Here the CDR3 reads CASRTTGRGNTEAFF. CDR3 nucleotides: TGTGCCAGCAGGACCACCGGGAGGGGGAACACTGAAGCTTTCTTT.

This clonotype was seen more than once but under ten times. The rearrangement links TRBV20-1 to TRBJ1-5; D gene ambiguous. This CDR3 is 16 amino acids long. V was pared by 1 base and J by 0 bases, with 13 bases between. CDR1 and CDR2 from the germline V gene are DFQATT and SNEGSKA (reference sequence). The CDR3 loop reads CSARGSAGSSNQPQHF. The CDR3, as DNA: TGCAGTGCTAGAGGTTCGGCGGGATCTAGCAATCAGCCCCAGCATTTT.

V is TRBV12-3 or TRBV12-4 and J is TRBJ2-2; D is unclear. The V end lost 10 bases, the J end lost 4 bases, and 10 bases lay between the germline ends. The CDR3 runs 12 residues. In nucleotides, the CDR3 is TGTGCCATAACGGGTATCACCGGGGAGCTGTTTTTT. This encodes CAITGITGELFF.

This clonotype showed up many times. This chain links TRBV12-3 or TRBV12-4 with TRBJ2-1; D not resolved. The CDR3 runs 12 residues. Trimming shortened V by 5 bases and J by 6 bases, and 8 bases separated the two germline ends. CDR3 nucleotides: TGTGCCAGCAGTACCCTTCGCAATGAGCAGTTCTTC. It is translated as CASSTLRNEQFF.

This clonotype was found many times. This chain joins TRBV14 and TRBJ1-1, with 7 bases identical to TRBD1. J gave up 4 bases and V 2 bases, and 22 bases lay outside the gene matches. CDR1 and CDR2 from the germline V gene are SGHDN and FVKESK. The length of the CDR3 is 20 residues. CDR3 in DNA: TGTGCCAGCAGCCAACGGAGGGCGACCGGGACAGACCTCCAGGGCACTGAAGCTTTCTTT. This gives the protein CASSQRRATGTDLQGTEAFF.

Regarding this clonotype: This could be a read error, since a much larger clone is one nucleotide away. In DNA form, the CDR3 reads TGTGCCAGCAGGGTTCTGGGTCGCACAGATACGCAGTATTTT. It is translated as CASRVLGRTDTQYF. The chain joins TRBV6-1 to TRBJ2-3; D ambiguous. V was clipped by 6 bases and J by 1 base, with 11 bases between them. The germline CDR1 and CDR2 sequences are MNHNS and SASEGT. The CDR3 is made up of 14 amino acids.

This clonotype was observed a handful of times. The rearrangement uses TRBV27 and TRBJ2-1; the match to TRBD2 covers 11 bases. TRBJ2-7 explains the end of the DNA better; the J call may be wrong. Germline V gene sequence: CDR1 MNHEY, CDR2 SMNVEV (reference sequence). This CDR3 has 16 amino acids. The CDR3 sequence is CASSLILAGGYNEQYF. CDR3 in DNA: TGTGCCAGCAGTCTAATTCTAGCGGGAGGCTACAATGAGCAGTACTTC.

There are a few counts of this clonotype. This sequence joins TRBV11-2 and TRBJ2-7, with D possibly TRBD1 on 5 matching bases. Germline V gene lookup returns CDR1 SGHAT and CDR2 FQNNGV. Trimming removed 4 bases from V and 0 bases from J, with 10 bases in between. There are 14 residues in the CDR3. Written as DNA, the CDR3 is TGTGCCAGCAGCTCGTACGGACACTCCTACGAGCAGTACTTC. Its protein product is CASSSYGHSYEQYF.

This clonotype was counted a few times. The genes are TRBV20-1 and TRBJ2-3, with a possible D match to TRBD2 (5 bases). V shed 3 bases and J shed 2 bases, with 12 bases lying between them. This CDR3 spans 14 amino acids. Germline values: CDR1 DFQATT, CDR2 SNEGSKA (reference sequence). The CDR3 spells CSARLGGLTDTQYF. The CDR3 region has the DNA TGCAGTGCTAGGTTAGGCGGACTCACAGATACGCAGTATTTT.

The rearrangement links TRBV6-5 to TRBJ1-5; D is unresolved. Germline CDR1 is MNHEY and CDR2 is SVGAGI. V was pared by 0 bases and J by 5 bases, with 5 bases between. The CDR3 contains 13 residues. Here the CDR3 reads CASSYSKDQPQHF. The CDR3, as DNA: TGTGCCAGCAGTTACTCGAAAGATCAGCCCCAGCATTTT.

This clonotype was found many times. The chain is built from TRBV30 and TRBJ1-2; no clear D. Trimming stripped 2 bases from V and 7 bases from J, with 11 bases between. This CDR3 has 12 amino acids. CDR1 and CDR2 (germline): GTSNPN, SVGIG (reference sequence). CDR3 bases: TGTGCCTGGAGTAACTCCTTTTCTGGCTACACCTTC. Protein: CAWSNSFSGYTF.

As for this clonotype: A much more abundant neighbour one base away suggests this may be a read error. J is TRBJ2-7 and V is TRBV11-1; D unclear. CDR1 SGHAT and CDR2 FQDESV come from the germline V gene (reference sequence). This CDR3 spans 13 amino acids. CDR3 in DNA: TGTGCCGGCAGCCTCGGGCTTCTGTACGAGCAGTACTTC. It encodes CAGSLGLLYEQYF.

The chain is built from TRBV29-1 and TRBJ1-1, with a tentative D call TRBD1 (6 bases). The CDR3 is 12 residues long. Per germline, CDR1 SQVTM and CDR2 ANQGSEA. V was pared by 5 bases and J by 4 bases, with 11 bases between. CDR3 in amino acids: CSVRGTGTEAFF. The CDR3 DNA sequence: TGCAGCGTTAGGGGGACTGGCACTGAAGCTTTCTTT.

V and J are TRBV6-6 and TRBJ1-6, with D tentatively TRBD1 (6 bases). Trimming pared 4 bases from V and 7 bases from J, leaving 14 bases between. Per the germline V gene, CDR1 is MNHNY and CDR2 is SVGAGI (reference sequence). This CDR3 contains 15 residues. The CDR3 loop is CASSFTGTTNSPLHF. The CDR3, as DNA: TGTGCCAGCAGTTTCACCGGGACAACGAATTCACCCCTCCACTTT.

This clonotype was seen ten or more times. The chain combines TRBV5-5 with TRBJ1-1; D call uncertain. The CDR3 is 15 residues long. V was pared by 0 bases and J by 0 bases, with 9 bases between. The germline gives CDR1 SGHKS, CDR2 YYEKEE (reference sequence). The CDR3 spells CASSLGGVMNTEAFF. DNA of the CDR3: TGTGCCAGCAGCTTGGGCGGGGTCATGAACACTGAAGCTTTCTTT. The entire variable domain, with the rest obtained from reference TRBV5-5 and TRBJ1-1, is as follows: DAGVTQSPTHLIKTRGQQVTLRCSPISGHKSVSWYQQVLGQGPQFIFQYYEKEERGRGNFPDRFSARQFPNYSSELNVNALLLGDSALYLCASSLGGVMNTEAFFGQGTRLTVV.

In its sample, this clonotype was seen many times. The rearrangement joins TRBV12-3 or TRBV12-4 to TRBJ2-5; D is undetermined. The end of the DNA is better explained by TRBJ2-7, so the J call may be wrong. This CDR3 comprises 16 residues. The CDR3 nucleotides read TGTGCCAGCAGTTTAACTCGGCGACGAGGTGCGGCCGAGCAGTACTTC. It codes for CASSLTRRRGAAEQYF.

Points on this clonotype: One end of the junction varies from germline; a read error may be responsible. The chain joins TRBV5-5 to TRBJ1-5; TRBD1 might be the D (5 bases). The CDR3 contains 15 residues. Germline V gene data show CDR1 as SGHKS and CDR2 as YYEKEE (reference sequence). The CDR3 spells CAGSLDGTAGQPQHF. CDR3 in DNA: TGTGCCGGCAGCCTCGACGGGACGGCCGGTCAGCCCCAGCATTTT.

At least ten counts were recorded for this clonotype. For the CDR3, the DNA is TGCGCCAGCAGCCACCCTGGTTCTGGAGTGCGGGAGCAGTTCTTC. Encoded protein: CASSHPGSGVREQFF. This chain connects TRBV4-1 to TRBJ2-1, with no clear D. V dropped 3 bases and J dropped 10 bases, with 19 bases sitting between them. CDR3 size: 15 residues. Germline-derived CDR1 and CDR2 are MGHRA and YSYEKL.

The chain recombines TRBV7-9 with TRBJ2-7; perhaps TRBD1 as D (6 bases). The germline gives CDR1 SEHNR, CDR2 FQNEAQ (reference sequence). The CDR3 length is 16 residues. The V end lost 1 base, the J end lost 5 bases, and 18 bases lay between the germline ends. The CDR3 reads CASSLVTGHRADEQYF. CDR3 coding DNA: TGTGCCAGCAGCTTAGTAACGGGACATAGGGCGGACGAGCAGTACTTC.

This clonotype appeared a few times. This chain uses TRBV20-1 with TRBJ1-1, with 7 bases fitting TRBD1. Per germline, CDR1 DFQATT and CDR2 SNEGSKA (reference sequence). The CDR3 is 16 amino acids. The V gene end was trimmed by 0 bases and the J gene end by 0 bases; junction bases not matched to a gene: 7. CDR3 bases: TGCAGTGCTAGAGAGTGGCCAGGGGGGTTGAACACTGAAGCTTTCTTT. Its translation is CSAREWPGGLNTEAFF.

V and J are TRBV20-1 and TRBJ1-6; perhaps TRBD1 as D (5 bases). Trimming removed 5 bases at V and 2 bases at J, with 13 bases between. CDR1 is DFQATT, CDR2 SNEGSKA, per germline (reference sequence). The CDR3 sequence is 15 residues long. CDR3 sequence reads: CSAWDVGAYNSPLHF. As DNA, the CDR3 is TGCAGTGCTTGGGACGTCGGTGCCTATAATTCACCCCTCCACTTT.